This TCR beta chain was sequenced in a study of cytomegalovirus exposure and HLA in healthy donors. Trimming cost V 7 bases and J 1 base; bases outside gene matches: 3. CDR1 and CDR2 (germline): SGDLS, YYNGEE. The CDR3 is 13 residues long. Amplification used 60 Vbeta primers and 13 Jbeta primers. Sequenced by immunoSEQ multiplex PCR; TCRdb stores in-frame clones only, minus some. The sample consists of more than 110,000 clones, 77% of them appearing once. This chain uses TRBV9 with TRBJ2-5, with 8 bases fitting TRBD1. Sequencing used PBMCs. The TCR comes from a male donor in good health and CMV-seronegative. This CDR3 reads CASGQGSQETQYF. CDR3 coding DNA: TGTGCCAGCGGACAGGGAAGCCAAGAGACCCAGTACTTC. Looking up the rest from reference TRBV9 and TRBJ2-5 gives the full variable domain: DSGVTQTPKHLITATGQRVTLRCSPRSGDLSVYWYQQSLDQGLQFLIQYYNGEERAKGNILERFSAQQFPDLHSELNLSSLELGDSALYFCASGQGSQETQYFGPGTRLLVL.